Below, 28 T cell receptor beta chains from the same sample are listed, as sequenced in a study of regulatory T cells in long-lasting Graves disease. iRepertoire HTBI primers and Arm-PCR of CDR3 regions built TCR beta libraries. One entry per CDR3 protein, called by TCRdb with MiXCR from the multiplex PCR reads. The sample lists about 450,000 distinct CDR3 sequences, 16% occurring once. Time point denoted: newly diagnosed GD, antithyroid drugs for less than 3 months. Isolated PBMC RNA provided the starting material for the TCR library. These same records also appear under a second study, on T cells in Graves' hyperthyroidism and ophthalmopathy.

The sample in question was peripheral blood mononuclear cells (PBMCs), obtained at new diagnosis, from a patient treated with antithyroid drugs. These TCRs come from a woman aged 25 to 39 with Graves disease.

This clonotype has at least ten counts. As DNA, the CDR3 is TGCAGTGCTAGAGATCCACGGACAGGGGTCTACGAGCAGTACTTC. Its translation is CSARDPRTGVYEQYF. The chain links TRBV20-1 to TRBJ2-7; 9 nucleotides line up with TRBD1. The CDR3 is 15 residues long. With 0 bases clipped from V and 3 bases from J, the junction kept 6 bases outside the gene matches. The V gene's germline CDR1 is DFQATT and CDR2 SNEGSKA (reference sequence).

As concerns this clonotype: With a much larger clone just one base away, this may be a read error. This sequence joins TRBV28 and TRBJ2-4, with a possible D match to TRBD1 (6 bases). V lost 2 bases and J 13 bases, leaving 18 bases between the germline ends. This CDR3 region has 14 residues. In germline, CDR1 is MDHEN, CDR2 SYDVKM. CDR3 sequence: CASSLRQDYGEQYF. Here the CDR3 DNA reads TGTGCCAGCAGTTTAAGACAGGATTATGGTGAGCAGTACTTC.

This clonotype turned up a few times. This sequence joins TRBV28 and TRBJ2-7; TRBD2 aligns across 13 bases. Germline CDR1 is MDHEN and CDR2 is SYDVKM. This CDR3 is built from 17 residues. The J segment lost 2 bases and the V segment lost 4 bases, leaving 8 bases of the junction unmatched. The CDR3 bases are TGTGCCAGCAGTTCCGGAGCGGGACTAGCGGGAACCTACGAGCAGTACTTC. It codes for CASSSGAGLAGTYEQYF. The variable domain in full, completed from reference TRBV28 and TRBJ2-7, reads DVKVTQSSRYLVKRTGEKVFLECVQDMDHENMFWYRQDPGLGLRLIYFSYDVKMKEKGDIPEGYSVSREKKERFSLILESASTNQTSMYLCASSSGAGLAGTYEQYFGPGTRLTVT.

This clonotype was picked up a small number of times. The rearrangement links TRBV19 to TRBJ1-2; a weak D match, TRBD1 (6 bases). Germline loops: CDR1 LNHDA, CDR2 SQIVND (reference sequence). The CDR3 loop spans 16 amino acids. The germline V and J ends were trimmed by 4 bases and 2 bases, with 17 bases remaining between them. The CDR3: CASSRTADLINYGYTF. The DNA of the CDR3 is TGTGCCAGTAGTAGGACAGCAGATCTAATCAACTATGGCTACACCTTC.

This clonotype has a count of ten or more. The V and J genes are TRBV30 and TRBJ2-2; tentatively, D is TRBD2 (6 bases). CDR1 is GTSNPN and CDR2 is SVGIG in the germline V gene (reference sequence). This CDR3 is 15 amino acids long. V lost 8 bases to trimming and J lost 2 bases, with 18 bases between them. As DNA, the CDR3 is TGTGCCCATGCAACCGGACTATTAAACACCGGGGAGCTGTTTTTT. Its protein is CAHATGLLNTGELFF. Combining the CDR3 with reference TRBV30 and TRBJ2-2 gives the whole variable domain SQTIHQWPATLVQPVGSPLSLECTVEGTSNPNLYWYRQAAGRGLQLLFYSVGIGQISSEVPQNLSASRPQDRQFILSSKKLLLSDSGFYLCAHATGLLNTGELFFGEGSRLTVL.

The chain uses TRBV3-1 and TRBJ2-1; 10 bases match TRBD2. The germline gives CDR1 LGHDT, CDR2 YNNKEL (reference sequence). The trim removed 1 base at V and 4 bases at J, leaving 13 bases unmatched. The CDR3 has 19 amino acids. CDR3 DNA: TGTGCCAGCAGCCAAGCGGCTAGCGGGAGATTCGGACTATACAATGAGCAGTTCTTC. It is translated as CASSQAASGRFGLYNEQFF.

This clonotype came up many times. The V call is TRBV5-1, the J call TRBJ1-1; D may be TRBD1 (5 bases). Germline V gene lookup returns CDR1 SGHRS and CDR2 YFSETQ. Trimming removed 6 bases at V and 5 bases at J, with 20 bases between. This CDR3 spans 15 amino acids. As DNA, the CDR3 is TGCGCCAGCACCGCTTCGGGGGGGTCGGGGACTGAAGCTTTCTTT. This codes for CASTASGGSGTEAFF. Full variable domain (rest looked up from reference TRBV5-1 and TRBJ1-1): KAGVTQTPRYLIKTRGQQVTLSCSPISGHRSVSWYQQTPGQGLQFLFEYFSETQRNKGNFPGRFSGRQFSNSRSEMNVSTLELGDSALYLCASTASGGSGTEAFFGQGTRLTVV.

This clonotype showed up just a few times. The chain is built from TRBV19 and TRBJ2-1; the D gene could be TRBD1 or TRBD2 (5 bases each). The CDR3 is 15 amino acids. V dropped 4 bases and J dropped 7 bases, with 17 bases sitting between them. Germline V gene lookup returns CDR1 LNHDA and CDR2 SQIVND (reference sequence). CDR3: CASSSGSGGSNEQFF. CDR3 DNA sequence: TGTGCCAGTAGTAGTGGTAGTGGGGGATCTAATGAGCAGTTCTTC. The full variable domain, rest sourced from reference TRBV19 and TRBJ2-1, is DGGITQSPKYLFRKEGQNVTLSCEQNLNHDAMYWYRQDPGQGLRLIYYSQIVNDFQKGDIAEGYSVSREKKESFPLTVTSAQKNPTAFYLCASSSGSGGSNEQFFGPGTRLTVL.

This clonotype was seen at least ten times. This chain connects TRBV24-1 to TRBJ2-1; 9 bases fit TRBD2. CDR3 length: 17 residues. With 4 bases clipped from V and 7 bases from J, the junction kept 13 bases outside the gene matches. Germline CDR1 KGHDR, CDR2 SFDVKD. The CDR3 nucleotides are TGTGCCACCAGTGACCCCCTCAGGAGCGGGAGGAGGAATGAGCAGTTCTTC. Translation gives CATSDPLRSGRRNEQFF.

The chain recombines TRBV9 with TRBJ2-5; 9 positions match TRBD2. J was trimmed by 3 bases and V by 0 bases; bases with no gene match: 3. The CDR3 spans 15 residues. Germline V lookup: CDR1 SGDLS, CDR2 YYNGEE. CDR3 sequence (DNA): TGTGCCAGCAGCGTAGGACCTAGCGGGGAAGAGACCCAGTACTTC. Protein sequence: CASSVGPSGEETQYF.

CDR3 bases: TGTGCCACCAAGACTAGCGGTAACAATGAGCAGTTCTTC. Its protein is CATKTSGNNEQFF. The gene calls are TRBV28 and TRBJ2-1; 9 bases fit TRBD2. Germline assignment: CDR1 MDHEN and CDR2 SYDVKM. Unmatched junction bases numbered 6, after V lost 10 bases and J lost 5 bases. This CDR3 is 13 amino acids long.

This clonotype turned up a few times. V gene TRBV28 combines with J gene TRBJ2-4, with D perhaps matching TRBD1 (6 bases). Trimming took 1 base from V and 7 from J, leaving 17 bases between them. The CDR3 has 16 amino acids. Germline V CDR1 and CDR2: MDHEN, SYDVKM. The chain's CDR3 is CASSLFQIDRLNIQYF. CDR3 bases: TGTGCCAGCAGTTTATTTCAAATTGACAGGTTGAACATTCAGTACTTC.

The rearrangement joins TRBV20-1 to TRBJ2-3; 15 bases map to TRBD2. The CDR3 loop spans 17 amino acids. Germline assignment: CDR1 DFQATT and CDR2 SNEGSKA (reference sequence). The chain's CDR3 is CTVRTSGRAAPPDTQYF. The CDR3 DNA follows: TGCACGGTCCGGACTAGCGGGAGGGCGGCTCCCCCAGATACGCAGTATTTT.

In this sample, this clonotype turned up many times. The chain links TRBV6-2 or TRBV6-3 to TRBJ1-1, with D possibly matching TRBD1 (5 bases). Trimming removed 6 bases at V and 6 bases at J, with 20 bases between. The CDR3 loop spans 15 amino acids. CDR1 is MNHEY and CDR2 is SVGEGT in the germline V gene. DNA of the CDR3: TGTGCCAGCAGAACCCCTCGCATCAGGGAAGCTGAAGCTTTCTTT. As protein: CASRTPRIREAEAFF.

The gene calls are TRBV7-9 and TRBJ2-7, with 7 bases identical to TRBD1. V lost 5 bases to trimming and J lost 7 bases; unmatched junction nucleotides: 11. The length of the CDR3 is 14 residues. The germline V gene has CDR1 SEHNR and CDR2 FQNEAQ (reference sequence). CDR3 region: CASSHRGLWEEQYF. CDR3 sequence (DNA): TGTGCCAGCAGCCACAGGGGTTTGTGGGAGGAGCAGTACTTC.

In its sample, this clonotype was seen many times. The chain recombines TRBV2 with TRBJ1-2; a weak D match, TRBD1 (6 bases). CDR3 length equals 14 residues. Germline CDR1 SNHLY, CDR2 FYNNEI. V was trimmed by 3 bases and J by 5 bases, leaving 13 bases between them. The CDR3 bases are TGTGCCAGCAGTGATTCGGTACAGGGTTATGGCTACACCTTC. Translated: CASSDSVQGYGYTF. The variable domain in full, with the rest retrieved from reference TRBV2 and TRBJ1-2, is EPEVTQTPSHQVTQMGQEVILRCVPISNHLYFYWYRQILGQKVEFLVSFYNNEISEKSEIFDDQFSVERPDGSNFTLKIRSTKLEDSAMYFCASSDSVQGYGYTFGSGTRLTVV.

Only a few counts were recorded for this clonotype. The rearrangement uses TRBV6-9 and TRBJ2-1; D unresolved. Germline lookup yields CDR1 MNHGY and CDR2 SVAAGI. The V and J ends lost 4 bases and 2 bases respectively, with 9 bases between them. This CDR3 is 14 amino acids long. This CDR3 is CASSLTSPYNEQFF. The DNA of the CDR3 is TGTGCCAGCAGTTTAACTTCCCCCTACAATGAGCAGTTCTTC.

The chain couples TRBV3-1 to TRBJ2-5, with 15 bases lining up with TRBD2. From germline, CDR1 is LGHDT and CDR2 YNNKEL (reference sequence). V shed 1 base, J shed 5 bases, and the junction held 8 bases outside the gene matches. This CDR3 has 18 residues. The CDR3 bases are TGTGCCAGCAGCCAAGTAGGAGGACTAGCGGGAGGGATGGAGACCCAGTACTTC. This sequence encodes CASSQVGGLAGGMETQYF.

The chain employs TRBV12-3 or TRBV12-4 and TRBJ1-6; 8 bases are shared with TRBD1. With V trimmed by 8 bases and J by 7 bases, 7 bases remained unmatched. This CDR3 contains 14 residues. DNA for the CDR3: TGTGCCAGCGGCAGGACAGGGAGGAATTCACCCCTCCACTTT. Translation: CASGRTGRNSPLHF.

This clonotype was counted many times. This chain uses TRBV5-4 with TRBJ2-1; D gene ambiguous. V lost 0 bases, J lost 0 bases, and 10 bases lay in between. CDR3 length: 16 residues. CDR1 is SGHNT and CDR2 is YYREEE in the germline V gene (reference sequence). CDR3: CASSLGRPSSYNEQFF. CDR3 DNA: TGTGCCAGCAGCTTGGGACGGCCAAGCTCCTACAATGAGCAGTTCTTC.

This clonotype was seen at least ten times. The J gene is TRBJ2-1, the V gene TRBV27; tentatively, D is TRBD2 (7 bases). The V end lost 7 bases, the J end lost 4 bases, and 14 bases lay between the germline ends. From germline, CDR1 is MNHEY and CDR2 SMNVEV (reference sequence). The CDR3 extends over 14 amino acids. The CDR3 DNA is TGTGCCAGCATAGGGGGGGCGGAGTACAATGAGCAGTTCTTC. This gives the protein CASIGGAEYNEQFF.

Turning to this clonotype: The junction departs from the called germline gene at one end, perhaps through a read error. The chain carries TRBV4-2 and TRBJ2-1, with 10 positions matching TRBD2. CDR1 and CDR2 from the germline V gene are LGHNA and YNFKEQ. The CDR3 is 16 amino acids. The CDR3 loop is CASSQGGLADYSEQFF. The CDR3 nucleotides are TGTGCCAGCAGCCAGGGTGGACTAGCGGATTACAGTGAGCAGTTCTTC.

In its sample, this clonotype was seen a few times. This chain connects TRBV20-1 to TRBJ1-1; maybe TRBD1 (5 bases). The CDR3 is made up of 13 amino acids. The germline V gene has CDR1 DFQATT and CDR2 SNEGSKA (reference sequence). Trimming removed 6 bases at V and 3 bases at J, with 14 bases between. CDR3 coding DNA: TGCAGTGCCTCCCCGGGGGTCGACACTGAAGCTTTCTTT. This translates into CSASPGVDTEAFF.

This clonotype was detected a few times. The chain joins TRBV9 to TRBJ1-6, with a weak D call TRBD1 (6 bases). The CDR3 loop spans 14 amino acids. Germline-derived CDR1 and CDR2 are SGDLS and YYNGEE. V dropped 0 bases and J dropped 10 bases, with 11 bases sitting between them. CDR3 nucleotide sequence: TGTGCCAGCAGCGTAGAGCAGGGGAGCTCACCCCTCCACTTT. Its translation: CASSVEQGSSPLHF.

The count of this clonotype is one. The V gene is TRBV4-3, the J gene TRBJ2-7; D is tentatively TRBD1 or TRBD2 (5 bases each). V was shortened by 4 bases and J by 5 bases, with 27 bases between the two germline ends. The CDR3 has 18 amino acids. Per the germline V gene, CDR1 is LGHNA and CDR2 is YSLEER. The DNA for the CDR3 is TGCGCCAGCAGCCCGCGGAGTTTTCGGGCTGGGGGTGGGGACGAGCAGTACTTC. This translates into CASSPRSFRAGGGDEQYF.

This clonotype has a count of ten or more. The J gene is TRBJ2-1, the V gene TRBV20-1, with 9 nucleotides matching TRBD2. The junction had 10 bases not matched to a gene; V was cut back by 6 bases and J by 1 base. Germline CDR1 is DFQATT and CDR2 is SNEGSKA (reference sequence). CDR3 length: 16 residues. DNA of the CDR3: TGCAGTGCCAACTGGGCTAGCGGGGATTCCTACAATGAGCAGTTCTTC. Protein: CSANWASGDSYNEQFF.

This clonotype was observed many times. J is TRBJ1-4 and V is TRBV6-1, with D unclear. CDR1 MNHNS and CDR2 SASEGT come from the germline V gene. V lost 0 bases and J 2 bases, leaving 10 bases between the germline ends. The CDR3 has 16 amino acids. The CDR3 here is CASSEARGSTNEKLFF. In DNA, the CDR3 is TGTGCCAGCAGTGAAGCGCGAGGGAGCACTAATGAAAAACTGTTTTTT.

The chain uses TRBV20-1 and TRBJ2-7; D gene uncertain. With 0 bases removed from V and 4 bases from J, the gap between germline ends came to 7 bases. Germline V gives CDR1 DFQATT, CDR2 SNEGSKA (reference sequence). The CDR3 loop spans 12 amino acids. In DNA form, the CDR3 reads TGCAGTGCTAGAGAGTCCGGTTACGAGCAGTACTTC. Its translation is CSARESGYEQYF.